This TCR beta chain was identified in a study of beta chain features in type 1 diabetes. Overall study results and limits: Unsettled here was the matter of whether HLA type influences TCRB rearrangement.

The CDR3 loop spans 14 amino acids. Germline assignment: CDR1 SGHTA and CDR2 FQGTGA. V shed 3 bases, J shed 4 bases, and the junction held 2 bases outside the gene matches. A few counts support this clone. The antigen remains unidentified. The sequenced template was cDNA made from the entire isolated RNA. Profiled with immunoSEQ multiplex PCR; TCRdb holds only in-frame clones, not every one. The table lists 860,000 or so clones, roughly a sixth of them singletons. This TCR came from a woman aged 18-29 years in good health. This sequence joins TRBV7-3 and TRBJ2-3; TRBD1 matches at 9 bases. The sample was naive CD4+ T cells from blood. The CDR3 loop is CASSLNRGPDTQYF. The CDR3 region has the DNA TGTGCCAGCAGCTTGAACAGGGGGCCAGATACGCAGTATTTT.